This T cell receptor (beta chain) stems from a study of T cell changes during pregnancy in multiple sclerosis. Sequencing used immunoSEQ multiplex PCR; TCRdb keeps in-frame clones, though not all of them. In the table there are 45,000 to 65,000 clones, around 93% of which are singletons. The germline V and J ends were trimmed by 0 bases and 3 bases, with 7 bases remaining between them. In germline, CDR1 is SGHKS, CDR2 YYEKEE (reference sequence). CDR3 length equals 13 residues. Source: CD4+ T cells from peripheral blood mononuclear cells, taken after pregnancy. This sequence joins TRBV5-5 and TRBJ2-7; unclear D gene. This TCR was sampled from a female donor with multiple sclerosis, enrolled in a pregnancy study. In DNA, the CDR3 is TGTGCCAGCAGCTTGGGCGGATACTACGAGCAGTACTTC. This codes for CASSLGGYYEQYF.